This is a list of T cell receptor beta chains from one sample in a study of OX40 agonist ivuxolimab in advanced cancers. Produced via immunoSEQ multiplex PCR; TCRdb's table is partial and in-frame only. The table has around 19,000 clones, roughly 70% seen once. Here the sequenced sample was CD4+ or CD8+ T cells sorted from blood, taken in a trial of the OX40 agonist ivuxolimab. The source is an adult with an advanced solid tumor such as melanoma, head and neck, liver or kidney cancer. Both conserved end residues are part of each CDR3. A D gene is named only where the DNA matches it firmly. Size tells how often a clone was seen (once, few, many) or the class of an expanded clone, and some rows leave it out.

TRBJ2-2	TRBV27	few	TRBD1	CASSYLQGLNTGELFF	TGTGCCAGCAGCTACTTACAGGGGCTGAACACCGGGGAGCTGTTTTTT
TRBJ1-1	TRBV2	once	.	CASNQANTEAFF	TGTGCCAGTAATCAGGCGAACACTGAAGCTTTCTTT
TRBJ2-7	TRBV11-2	.	TRBD2	CASSSYPVAQRGYSYEQYF	TGTGCCAGCAGCTCTTACCCAGTGGCCCAGCGGGGCTACTCCTACGAGCAGTACTTC
TRBJ2-3	TRBV7-9	once	TRBD1	CASSMGSGGEDTQYF	TGTGCCAGCAGCATGGGGTCAGGGGGCGAAGATACGCAGTATTTT
TRBJ1-4	TRBV6-6	.	.	CASSYSGGDWEKLFF	TGTGCCAGCAGTTACTCGGGCGGGGATTGGGAAAAACTGTTTTTT
TRBJ2-1	TRBV5-5	.	.	CASSFRGQYNEQFF	TGTGCCAGCAGCTTCAGGGGTCAATACAATGAGCAGTTCTTC
TRBJ2-5	TRBV29-1	.	TRBD1	CSVEDLKGRGLETQYF	TGCAGCGTTGAAGATCTGAAGGGCAGGGGGTTAGAGACCCAGTACTTC
TRBJ2-1	TRBV6-6	once	.	CASGGSYNEQFF	TGTGCCAGCGGAGGGTCCTACAATGAGCAGTTCTTC
TRBJ1-1	TRBV5-6	.	TRBD1	CASSRQGLYTEAFF	TGTGCCAGCAGCCGACAGGGGCTCTACACTGAAGCTTTCTTT
TRBJ2-7	TRBV9	.	.	CASSQFGSLSSYEQYF	TGTGCCAGCAGCCAATTTGGGTCTTTGAGCTCCTACGAGCAGTACTTC
TRBJ2-3	TRBV28	.	TRBD2	CATSPIAGANTDTQYF	TGTGCCACCTCTCCGATAGCGGGAGCCAACACAGATACGCAGTATTTT
TRBJ2-3	TRBV6-1	.	.	CASSERRLGISDTQYF	TGTGCCAGCAGTGAACGACGACTAGGGATTTCAGATACGCAGTATTTT
TRBJ2-5	TRBV6-4	.	.	CASRRRDPYQETQYF	TGTGCCAGCAGGAGAAGGGACCCGTACCAAGAGACCCAGTACTTC
TRBJ2-7	TRBV28	.	TRBD2	CASSPPGLAGGLDEQYF	TGTGCCAGCAGTCCGCCGGGACTAGCGGGAGGGCTGGACGAGCAGTACTTC
TRBJ2-1	TRBV7-9	.	TRBD2	CASSQTTSGSDEQFF	TGTGCCAGCAGCCAAACAACTAGCGGGAGCGATGAGCAGTTCTTC
TRBJ1-5	TRBV28	.	TRBD1	CASSLGTGAYQPQHF	TGTGCCAGCAGTTTGGGGACAGGGGCTTATCAGCCCCAGCATTTT
TRBJ2-5	TRBV27	.	.	CASSTQGRETQYF	TGTGCCAGCAGTACCCAGGGGAGAGAGACCCAGTACTTC
TRBJ2-7	TRBV13	once	.	CASSLGQGGVEQYF	TGTGCCAGCAGCTTAGGACAGGGGGGGGTCGAGCAGTACTTC
TRBJ2-7	TRBV10-3	.	.	CAISETGHEQYF	TGTGCCATCAGTGAGACAGGGCACGAGCAGTACTTC
TRBJ2-5	TRBV10-1	medium-sized	.	CASSEGPGETQYF	TGCGCCAGCAGTGAGGGGCCTGGAGAGACCCAGTACTTC
TRBJ2-7	TRBV6-5	.	.	CASSYRGLPYEQYF	TGTGCCAGCAGTTACCGTGGGTTGCCCTACGAGCAGTACTTC
TRBJ2-7	TRBV7-9	few	.	CASSLDQDYYEQYF	TGTGCCAGCAGCTTAGATCAGGACTACTACGAGCAGTACTTC
TRBJ2-7	TRBV5-4	few	.	CASSLAHQGIYEQYF	TGTGCCAGCAGCTTGGCCCATCAGGGAATTTACGAGCAGTACTTC
TRBJ1-5	TRBV6-5	few	TRBD1	CASSYSTGVQPQHF	TGTGCCAGCAGTTACTCCACAGGGGTGCAGCCCCAGCATTTT
TRBJ2-3	TRBV27	.	.	CTSSFGEGGTDTQYF	TGTACCAGCAGTTTTGGCGAGGGGGGAACAGATACGCAGTATTTT
TRBJ2-1	TRBV7-9	.	.	CASSRSGNNEQFF	TGTGCCAGCAGCCGGTCCGGGAACAATGAGCAGTTCTTC
TRBJ1-5	TRBV28	.	.	CASSLGFGNQPQHF	TGTGCCAGCAGTTTAGGGTTCGGCAATCAGCCCCAGCATTTT
TRBJ2-5	TRBV27	once	TRBD2	CATRTSGVQETQYF	TGTGCCACCCGGACTAGCGGGGTCCAAGAGACCCAGTACTTC
TRBJ2-7	TRBV4-1	.	TRBD1	CASSPKQGATYEQYF	TGCGCCAGCAGCCCAAAACAGGGGGCTACCTACGAGCAGTACTTC
TRBJ2-5	TRBV28	.	TRBD1	CASSPGQGVETQYF	TGTGCCAGCAGTCCCGGACAGGGAGTGGAGACCCAGTACTTC
TRBJ2-5	TRBV7-9	.	.	CASSPWHRKETQYF	TGTGCCAGCAGCCCATGGCACCGAAAAGAGACCCAGTACTTC
TRBJ1-1	TRBV10-3	.	TRBD1	CAVLMTGEGRTEAFF	TGTGCCGTCCTAATGACAGGGGAGGGAAGGACTGAAGCTTTCTTT
TRBJ2-3	TRBV7-8	once	.	CASSSKLGRTGDTQYF	TGTGCCAGCAGCAGTAAACTGGGACGGACCGGGGATACGCAGTATTTT
TRBJ1-2	TRBV7-9	.	.	CASSLGAAYGYTF	TGTGCCAGCAGCTTAGGGGCGGCTTATGGCTACACCTTC
TRBJ1-1	TRBV2	once	.	CASTGAPGLNTEAFF	TGTGCCAGCACGGGCGCTCCAGGGTTGAACACTGAAGCTTTCTTT
TRBJ2-1	TRBV14	.	.	CASSQAQGDEQFF	TGTGCCAGCAGCCAAGCACAGGGCGATGAGCAGTTCTTC
TRBJ1-6	TRBV27	.	.	CASSLSDGHVGASPLHF	TGTGCCAGCAGTTTATCTGATGGGCACGTCGGGGCCTCACCCCTCCACTTT
TRBJ1-2	TRBV6-5	.	.	CASSEGVGGYTF	TGTGCCAGCAGCGAGGGAGTCGGCGGCTACACCTTC
TRBJ1-4	TRBV27	.	TRBD1	CASSCHGCGTGGRIDNEKLFF	TGTGCCAGCAGCTGTCATGGGTGTGGGACAGGGGGACGCATAGATAATGAAAAACTGTTTTTT
TRBJ2-1	TRBV27	.	.	CASSLSLVSSYNEQFF	TGTGCCAGCAGTTTATCACTTGTCAGCTCCTACAATGAGCAGTTCTTC
TRBJ2-7	TRBV5-8	once	.	CASSSEDPLAYEQYF	TGTGCCAGCAGCTCAGAGGACCCGCTGGCCTACGAGCAGTACTTC
TRBJ2-1	TRBV2	.	TRBD1	CASSLSRDSTYNEQFF	TGTGCCAGCAGTTTATCAAGGGACAGCACCTACAATGAGCAGTTCTTC
TRBJ1-2	TRBV28	.	TRBD1	CASSLSGTGDYGYTF	TGTGCCAGCAGTTTATCCGGGACAGGGGACTATGGCTACACCTTC
TRBJ1-5	TRBV19	few	.	CASSSLGASFQPQHF	TGTGCCAGTAGTTCTCTAGGGGCCAGTTTTCAGCCCCAGCATTTT
TRBJ2-7	TRBV7-6	.	TRBD1	CASSPVGTGSPYEQYF	TGTGCCAGCAGCCCCGTGGGGACAGGGTCCCCCTACGAGCAGTACTTC
TRBJ2-7	TRBV20-1	few	.	CSASSPYEQYF	TGCAGTGCTAGCAGTCCCTACGAGCAGTACTTC
TRBJ2-2	TRBV28	few	.	CASSLAPRTATGELFF	TGTGCCAGCAGTTTAGCCCCCCGGACAGCAACCGGGGAGCTGTTTTTT
TRBJ2-7	TRBV2	.	.	CASTPEDRRHVQYF	TGTGCCAGCACTCCAGAAGACAGGCGCCACGTGCAGTACTTC
TRBJ1-2	TRBV4-1	.	TRBD1	CASSHRDRGVYGYTF	TGCGCCAGCAGCCACAGGGACAGGGGGGTCTATGGCTACACCTTC